In this sample, the clone carrying this T cell receptor (beta chain) turned up many times. Its antigen remains unknown. The data stem from a study of identical twins. Broader study findings: A partial confounding effect on zero-insertion analyses could come from invariant MAIT and iNKT cells.

From germline, CDR1 is SGHRS and CDR2 YFSETQ. This CDR3 is built from 14 residues. Germline trimming cut 4 bases from V and 5 bases from J; bases unmatched to any gene: 5. TCRdb used MiXCR to reprocess the 5' RACE reads, holding one entry per CDR3 protein. The sample holds 200,000 to 250,000 distinct CDR3 sequences, roughly 7% seen once. These same data were also listed under a study on yellow fever vaccine responses in identical twins.

The gene calls are TRBV5-1 and TRBJ2-3; 9 bases map to TRBD2. The material sequenced was memory (CD45RO+) T cells sorted from blood. This sequence originates from a woman aged 18-30 years in good health. Written as DNA, the CDR3 is TGCGCCAGCAGCCAAAGACTAGCGGAAGATACGCAGTATTTT. Protein: CASSQRLAEDTQYF.